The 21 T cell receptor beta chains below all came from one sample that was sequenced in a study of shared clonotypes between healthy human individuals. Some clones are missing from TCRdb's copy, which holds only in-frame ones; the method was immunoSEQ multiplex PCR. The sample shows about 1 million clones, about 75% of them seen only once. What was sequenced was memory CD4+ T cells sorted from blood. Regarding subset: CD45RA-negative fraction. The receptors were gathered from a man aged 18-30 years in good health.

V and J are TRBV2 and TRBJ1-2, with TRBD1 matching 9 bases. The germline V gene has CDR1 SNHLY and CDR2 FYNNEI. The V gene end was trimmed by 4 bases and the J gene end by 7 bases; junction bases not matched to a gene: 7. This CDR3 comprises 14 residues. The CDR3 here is CASSAQGAAGGYTF. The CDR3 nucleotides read TGTGCCAGCAGTGCACAGGGGGCTGCGGGTGGCTACACCTTC.

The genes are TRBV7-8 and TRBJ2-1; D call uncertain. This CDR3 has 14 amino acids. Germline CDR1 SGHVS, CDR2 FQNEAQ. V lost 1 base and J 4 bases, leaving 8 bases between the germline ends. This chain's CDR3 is CASSLDTVYNEQFF. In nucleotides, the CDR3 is TGTGCCAGCAGCTTAGATACAGTGTACAATGAGCAGTTCTTC.

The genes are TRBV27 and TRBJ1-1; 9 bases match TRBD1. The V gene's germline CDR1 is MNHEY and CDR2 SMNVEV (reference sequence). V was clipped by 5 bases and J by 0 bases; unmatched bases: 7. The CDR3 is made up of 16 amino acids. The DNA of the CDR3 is TGTGCCAGCAGTGATGGGACAGGGCCGGTGAACACTGAAGCTTTCTTT. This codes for CASSDGTGPVNTEAFF.

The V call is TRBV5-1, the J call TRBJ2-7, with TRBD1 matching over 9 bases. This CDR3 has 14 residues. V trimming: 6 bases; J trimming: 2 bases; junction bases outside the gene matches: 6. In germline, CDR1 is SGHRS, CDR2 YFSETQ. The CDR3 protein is CASTTGTGTYEQYF. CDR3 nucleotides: TGCGCCAGCACCACCGGGACAGGGACCTACGAGCAGTACTTC.

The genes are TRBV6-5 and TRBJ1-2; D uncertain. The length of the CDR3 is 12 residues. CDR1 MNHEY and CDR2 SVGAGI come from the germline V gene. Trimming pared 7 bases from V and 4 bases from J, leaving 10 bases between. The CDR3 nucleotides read TGTGCCAGCACCTTGGCGCCCTATGGCTACACCTTC. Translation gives CASTLAPYGYTF.

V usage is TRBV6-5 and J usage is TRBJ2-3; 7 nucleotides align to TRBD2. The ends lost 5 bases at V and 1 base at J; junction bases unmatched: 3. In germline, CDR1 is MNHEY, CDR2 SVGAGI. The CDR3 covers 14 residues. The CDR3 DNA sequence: TGTGCCAGCAGTAGGGGAGGGGGCACAGATACGCAGTATTTT. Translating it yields CASSRGGGTDTQYF.

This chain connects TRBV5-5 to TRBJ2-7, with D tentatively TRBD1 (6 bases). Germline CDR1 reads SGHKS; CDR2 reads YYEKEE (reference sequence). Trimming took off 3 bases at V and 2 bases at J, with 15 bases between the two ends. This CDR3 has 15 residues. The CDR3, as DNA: TGTGCCAGCAGCTGGGGGCAGGGCGCTACCTACGAGCAGTACTTC. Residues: CASSWGQGATYEQYF.

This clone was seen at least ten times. CDR3 in DNA: TGTGCCAGCAGCCGCACCGGGACAGGGGGCCCAAGCTCCTACAATGAGCAGTTCTTC. Amino acid sequence: CASSRTGTGGPSSYNEQFF. This chain joins TRBV7-9 and TRBJ2-1, with 12 nucleotides matching TRBD1. Germline V gene sequence: CDR1 SEHNR, CDR2 FQNEAQ (reference sequence). V lost 5 bases to trimming and J lost 0 bases; unmatched junction nucleotides: 11. The CDR3 consists of 19 residues.

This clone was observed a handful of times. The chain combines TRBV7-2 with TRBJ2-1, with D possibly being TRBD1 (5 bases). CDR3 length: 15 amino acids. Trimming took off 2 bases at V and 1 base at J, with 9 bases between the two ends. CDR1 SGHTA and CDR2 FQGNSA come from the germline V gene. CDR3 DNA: TGTGCCAGCAGCTTAAGGCAGGGATCCTACAATGAGCAGTTCTTC. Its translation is CASSLRQGSYNEQFF. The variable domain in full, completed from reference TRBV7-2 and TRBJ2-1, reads GAGVSQSPSNKVTEKGKDVELRCDPISGHTALYWYRQSLGQGLEFLIYFQGNSAPDKSGLPSDRFSAERTGGSVSTLTIQRTQQEDSAVYLCASSLRQGSYNEQFFGPGTRLTVL.

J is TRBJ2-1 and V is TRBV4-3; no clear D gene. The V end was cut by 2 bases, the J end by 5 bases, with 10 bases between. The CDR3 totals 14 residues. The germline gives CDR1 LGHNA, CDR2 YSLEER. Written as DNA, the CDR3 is TGCGCCAGCAGCCAATCTATCGAGAACAATGAGCAGTTCTTC. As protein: CASSQSIENNEQFF.

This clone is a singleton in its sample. The CDR3 sequence: CASSQEGAPRTDTQYF. The CDR3 DNA reads TGCGCCAGCAGCCAAGAGGGGGCCCCCCGCACAGATACGCAGTATTTT. This chain joins TRBV4-1 and TRBJ2-3, with D maybe TRBD1 (6 bases). The length of the CDR3 is 16 residues. Trimming removed 0 bases from V and 1 base from J, with 11 bases in between. Germline CDR1 and CDR2: MGHRA and YSYEKL.

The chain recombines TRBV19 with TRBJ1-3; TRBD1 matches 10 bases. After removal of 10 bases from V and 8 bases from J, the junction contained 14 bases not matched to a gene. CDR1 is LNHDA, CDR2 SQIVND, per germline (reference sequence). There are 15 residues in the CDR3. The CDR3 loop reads CATQDVGTGVYTIYF. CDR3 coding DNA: TGTGCCACCCAAGACGTCGGGACAGGGGTGTACACCATATATTTT.

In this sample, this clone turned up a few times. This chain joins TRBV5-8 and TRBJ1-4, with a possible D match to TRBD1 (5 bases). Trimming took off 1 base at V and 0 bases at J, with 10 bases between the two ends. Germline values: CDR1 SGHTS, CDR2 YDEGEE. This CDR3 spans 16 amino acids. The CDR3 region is CASSLKGVPTNEKLFF. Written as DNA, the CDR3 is TGTGCCAGCAGCTTGAAAGGGGTGCCAACTAATGAAAAACTGTTTTTT.

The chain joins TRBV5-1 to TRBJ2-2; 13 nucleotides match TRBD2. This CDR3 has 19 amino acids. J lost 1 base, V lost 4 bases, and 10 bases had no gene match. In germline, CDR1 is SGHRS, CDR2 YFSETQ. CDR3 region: CASSPRLAGGLRNTGELFF. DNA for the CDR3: TGCGCCAGCAGCCCCCGACTAGCGGGGGGCCTTCGGAACACCGGGGAGCTGTTTTTT.

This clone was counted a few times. This CDR3 reads CAWDRWGTEAFF. The DNA for the CDR3 is TGTGCCTGGGACCGCTGGGGCACTGAAGCTTTCTTT. The chain joins TRBV30 to TRBJ1-1; D remains ambiguous. CDR1 is GTSNPN and CDR2 is SVGIG in the germline V gene (reference sequence). Trimming removed 5 bases from V and 4 bases from J, with 11 bases in between. CDR3 length: 12 residues.

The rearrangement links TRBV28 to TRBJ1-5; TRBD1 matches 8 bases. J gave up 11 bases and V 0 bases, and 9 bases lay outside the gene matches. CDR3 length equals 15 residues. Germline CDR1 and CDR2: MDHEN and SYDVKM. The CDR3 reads CASSLWRTGNLAQHF. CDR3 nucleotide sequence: TGTGCCAGCAGTTTATGGAGGACAGGGAATCTGGCCCAGCATTTT.

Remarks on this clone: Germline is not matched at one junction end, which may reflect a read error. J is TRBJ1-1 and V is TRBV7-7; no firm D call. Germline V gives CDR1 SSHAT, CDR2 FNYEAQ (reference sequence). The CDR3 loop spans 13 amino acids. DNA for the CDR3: TGTGCTAGCAGCTTAGATGATGGCACTGAAGCTTTCTTT. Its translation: CASSLDDGTEAFF.

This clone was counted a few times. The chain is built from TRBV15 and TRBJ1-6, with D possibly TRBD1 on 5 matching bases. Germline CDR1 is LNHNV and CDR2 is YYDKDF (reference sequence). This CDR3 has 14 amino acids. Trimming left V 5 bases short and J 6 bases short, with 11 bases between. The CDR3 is CATSPGSLNSPLHF. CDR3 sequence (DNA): TGTGCCACCAGCCCAGGGAGTCTTAATTCACCCCTCCACTTT.

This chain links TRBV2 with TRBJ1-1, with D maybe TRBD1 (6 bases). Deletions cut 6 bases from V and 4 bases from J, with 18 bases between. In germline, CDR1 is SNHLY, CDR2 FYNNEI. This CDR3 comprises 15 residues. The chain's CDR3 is CASRGQGKGSTEAFF. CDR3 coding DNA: TGTGCCAGCAGAGGGCAGGGGAAGGGGAGCACTGAAGCTTTCTTT.

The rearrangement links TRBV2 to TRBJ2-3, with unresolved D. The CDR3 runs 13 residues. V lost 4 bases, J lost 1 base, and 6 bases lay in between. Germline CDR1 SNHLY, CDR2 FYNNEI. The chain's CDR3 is CASSGEGTDTQYF. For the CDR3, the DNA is TGTGCCAGCAGTGGAGAGGGCACAGATACGCAGTATTTT.

CDR3 sequence: CASRPAGAYQPQHF. The DNA for the CDR3 is TGTGCCAGCAGGCCCGCAGGGGCCTATCAGCCCCAGCATTTT. The chain employs TRBV2 and TRBJ1-5, with D maybe TRBD1 (6 bases). The CDR3 extends over 14 amino acids. V dropped 6 bases and J dropped 5 bases, with 14 bases sitting between them. Germline V CDR1 and CDR2: SNHLY, FYNNEI.